This T cell receptor beta chain was sequenced in a study of post-analysis software for immune sequencing data. Prepared TCR beta cDNA libraries contained unique molecular identifiers. TCRdb independently ran MiXCR on the PCR reads; one entry per CDR3 protein. Of about 190,000 distinct CDR3 sequences listed, 25% to 35% are singletons. The length of the CDR3 is 14 residues. Germline CDR1 KGHSH, CDR2 LQKENI. Points on this clonotype: Its antigen is unknown. The germline gene is not matched at one end of the junction; a read error may be the cause.

General observations from the study: Samples prepared in the same batch strongly co-clustered by F measure. Patients had higher frequencies than controls of roughly five TRBV segments, including TRBV5-6, TRBV5-1 and TRBV20-1.

The specimen sequenced was blood. The receptor's source is a girl between 2 and 17 years old with multiple sclerosis. The rearrangement links TRBV18 to TRBJ2-3; D is uncertain. CDR3: CASSRPASKDTLYF. In nucleotides, the CDR3 is TGTGCCAGCTCACGCCCCGCTTCAAAAGATACGCTGTATTTT.